These 8 T cell receptor beta chains were sequenced from one sample in a study of blood T cell repertoires in COVID-19. Profiling relied on immunoSEQ multiplex PCR, and the TCRdb table lists in-frame clones only, not all of them. The sample contains about 220,000 clones, approximately 85% of which appear only once. The sequenced material came from peripheral blood. The receptors originated from a woman in her 70s with COVID-19, enrolled during active disease.

This chain connects TRBV13 to TRBJ1-1; TRBD1 aligns across 10 bases. This CDR3 has 14 amino acids. The J segment lost 4 bases and the V segment lost 4 bases, leaving 3 bases of the junction unmatched. The germline V gene has CDR1 PRHDT and CDR2 FYEKMQ (reference sequence). Here the CDR3 reads CASSWDRGGTEAFF. The CDR3, as DNA: TGTGCCAGCAGCTGGGACAGGGGAGGCACTGAAGCTTTCTTT. Supplemented by reference TRBV13 and TRBJ1-1, the full variable domain reads AAGVIQSPRHLIKEKRETATLKCYPIPRHDTVYWYQQGPGQDPQFLISFYEKMQSDKGSIPDRFSAQQFSDYHSELNMSSLELGDSALYFCASSWDRGGTEAFFGQGTRLTVV.

The chain couples TRBV5-1 to TRBJ2-3; TRBD2 aligns across 10 bases. Germline values: CDR1 SGHRS, CDR2 YFSETQ. V lost 1 base, J lost 3 bases, and 2 bases stayed unmatched. The CDR3 totals 15 residues. CDR3 nucleotide sequence: TGCGCCAGCAGCTTGCCAGCGGGAGGGACAGATACGCAGTATTTT. This translates into CASSLPAGGTDTQYF.

Only one count was recorded for this clone. The chain couples TRBV18 to TRBJ1-5; the match to TRBD1 covers 8 bases. Unmatched junction bases numbered 4, after V lost 3 bases and J lost 6 bases. This CDR3 comprises 14 residues. CDR1 KGHSH and CDR2 LQKENI come from the germline V gene. DNA for the CDR3: TGTGCCAGCTCACCTCAGGGGGCGGGTCAGCCCCAGCATTTT. It codes for CASSPQGAGQPQHF.

The genes are TRBV18 and TRBJ1-1; the D gene is possibly TRBD1 (6 bases). The germline V gene has CDR1 KGHSH and CDR2 LQKENI. V lost 5 bases, J lost 1 base, and 14 bases lay in between. The CDR3 extends over 15 amino acids. Written as DNA, the CDR3 is TGTGCCAGCTCAAAAAACAGGGTCGGGAACACTGAAGCTTTCTTT. Protein product: CASSKNRVGNTEAFF.

This sequence joins TRBV28 and TRBJ1-5, with D hard to call. The CDR3 spans 15 residues. The germline V and J ends were trimmed by 3 bases and 5 bases, with 14 bases remaining between them. Germline CDR1 is MDHEN and CDR2 is SYDVKM. This CDR3 is CASSLERARDQPQHF. The CDR3 DNA follows: TGTGCCAGCAGTTTGGAGAGGGCTAGGGATCAGCCCCAGCATTTT.

The rearrangement uses TRBV3-1 (or the pseudogene TRBV3-2) and TRBJ2-7, with 12 bases lining up with TRBD2. Germline CDR1 and CDR2: LGHDT and YNNKEL (reference sequence). The CDR3 has 17 amino acids. Trimming cost V 1 base and J 7 bases; bases outside gene matches: 11. The CDR3 sequence is CASSQGLAGVGVGEQYF. CDR3 nucleotides: TGTGCCAGCAGCCAAGGACTAGCGGGAGTAGGAGTGGGGGAGCAGTACTTC.

The chain joins TRBV28 to TRBJ2-7; 10 positions agree with TRBD2. The V gene's germline CDR1 is MDHEN and CDR2 SYDVKM. With V trimmed by 5 bases and J by 11 bases, 3 bases remained unmatched. The CDR3 is 11 residues long. This chain's CDR3 is CASSTSGAEYF. CDR3 sequence (DNA): TGTGCCAGCAGTACTAGCGGGGCCGAGTACTTC.

This clone was detected once. This chain links TRBV7-9 with TRBJ2-3; D possibly corresponds to TRBD2 (5 bases). The CDR3 totals 15 residues. Trimming removed 2 bases at V and 1 base at J, with 10 bases between. CDR1 SEHNR and CDR2 FQNEAQ come from the germline V gene (reference sequence). CDR3 nucleotide sequence: TGTGCCAGCAGCTTACCGGGGTCGGGCACAGATACGCAGTATTTT. Protein sequence: CASSLPGSGTDTQYF.